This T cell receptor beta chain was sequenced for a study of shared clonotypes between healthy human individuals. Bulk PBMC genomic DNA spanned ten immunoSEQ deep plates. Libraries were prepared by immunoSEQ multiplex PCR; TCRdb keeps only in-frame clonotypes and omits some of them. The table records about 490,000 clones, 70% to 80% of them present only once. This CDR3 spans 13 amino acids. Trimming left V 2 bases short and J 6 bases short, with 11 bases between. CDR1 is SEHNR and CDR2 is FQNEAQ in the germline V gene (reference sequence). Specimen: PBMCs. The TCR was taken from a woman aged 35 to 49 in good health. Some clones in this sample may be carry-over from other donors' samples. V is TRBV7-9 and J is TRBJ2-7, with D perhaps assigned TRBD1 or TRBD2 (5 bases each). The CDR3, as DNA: TGTGCCAGCAGCTTAATAATTGGGGGCGAGCAGTACTTC. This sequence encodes CASSLIIGGEQYF.